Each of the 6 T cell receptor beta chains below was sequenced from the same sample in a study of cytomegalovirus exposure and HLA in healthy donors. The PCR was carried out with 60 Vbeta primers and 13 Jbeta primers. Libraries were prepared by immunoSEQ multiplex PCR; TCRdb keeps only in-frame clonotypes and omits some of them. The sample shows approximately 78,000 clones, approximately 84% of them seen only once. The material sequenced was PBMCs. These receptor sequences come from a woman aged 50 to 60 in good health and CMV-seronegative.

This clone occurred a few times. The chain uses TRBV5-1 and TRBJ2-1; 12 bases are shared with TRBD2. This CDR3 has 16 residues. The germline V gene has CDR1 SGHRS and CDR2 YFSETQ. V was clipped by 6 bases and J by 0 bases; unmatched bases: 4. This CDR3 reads CASTGLAGFSYNEQFF. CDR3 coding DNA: TGCGCCAGCACCGGACTAGCGGGATTCTCCTACAATGAGCAGTTCTTC.

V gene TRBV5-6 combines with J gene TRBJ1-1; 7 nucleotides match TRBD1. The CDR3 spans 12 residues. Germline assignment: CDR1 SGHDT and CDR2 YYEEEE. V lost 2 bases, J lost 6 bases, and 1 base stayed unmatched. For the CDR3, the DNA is TGTGCCAGCAGCTTCGGGACAGCTGAAGCTTTCTTT. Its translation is CASSFGTAEAFF.

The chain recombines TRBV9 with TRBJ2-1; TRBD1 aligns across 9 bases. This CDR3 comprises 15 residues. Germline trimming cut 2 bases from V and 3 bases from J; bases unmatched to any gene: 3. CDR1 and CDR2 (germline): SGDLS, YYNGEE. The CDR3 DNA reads TGTGCCAGCAGCGTCGGACAGGGGAACTACAATGAGCAGTTCTTC. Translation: CASSVGQGNYNEQFF.

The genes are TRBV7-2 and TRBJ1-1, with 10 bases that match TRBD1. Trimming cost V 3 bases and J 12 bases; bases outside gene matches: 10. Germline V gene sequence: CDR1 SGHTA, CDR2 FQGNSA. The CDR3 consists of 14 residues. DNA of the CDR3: TGTGCCAGCAGCTTGGGGAAGGACAGGGGGGGGACTTTCTTT. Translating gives CASSLGKDRGGTFF.

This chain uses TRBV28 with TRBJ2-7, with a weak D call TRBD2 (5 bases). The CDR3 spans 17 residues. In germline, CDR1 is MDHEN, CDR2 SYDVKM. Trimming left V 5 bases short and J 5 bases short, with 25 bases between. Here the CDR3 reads CASSIRLPRLSRDEQYF. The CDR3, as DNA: TGTGCCAGCAGTATTAGACTACCCCGACTCTCTCGGGACGAGCAGTACTTC.

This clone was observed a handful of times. CDR3 coding DNA: TGCGCCAGCGCCGCCCAGCTCGAACCACCAGGGTACTCGAATGGCTACACCTTC. Protein: CASAAQLEPPGYSNGYTF. The chain couples TRBV5-1 to TRBJ1-2; the D gene is possibly TRBD1 (5 bases). V lost 7 bases and J lost 6, with 31 bases in between. CDR1 is SGHRS, CDR2 YFSETQ, per germline. The CDR3 runs to 18 residues.